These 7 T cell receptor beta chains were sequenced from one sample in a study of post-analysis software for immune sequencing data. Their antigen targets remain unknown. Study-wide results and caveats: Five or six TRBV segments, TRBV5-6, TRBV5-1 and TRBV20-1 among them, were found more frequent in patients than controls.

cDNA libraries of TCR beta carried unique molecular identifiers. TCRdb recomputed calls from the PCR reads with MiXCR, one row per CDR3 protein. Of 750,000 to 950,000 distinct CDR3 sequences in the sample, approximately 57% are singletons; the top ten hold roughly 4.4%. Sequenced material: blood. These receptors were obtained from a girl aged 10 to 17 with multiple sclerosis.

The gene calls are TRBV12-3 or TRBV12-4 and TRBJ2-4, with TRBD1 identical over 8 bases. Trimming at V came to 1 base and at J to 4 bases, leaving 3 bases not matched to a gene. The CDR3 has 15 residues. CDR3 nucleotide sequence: TGTGCCAGCAGTTTAGGGGGGGACAGGAAAAACATTCAGTACTTC. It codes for CASSLGGDRKNIQYF.

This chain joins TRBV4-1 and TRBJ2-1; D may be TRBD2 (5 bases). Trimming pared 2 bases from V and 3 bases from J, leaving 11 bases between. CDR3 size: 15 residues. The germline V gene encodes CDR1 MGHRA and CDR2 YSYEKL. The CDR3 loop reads CASSQPGSRYNEQFF. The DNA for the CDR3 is TGCGCCAGCAGCCAACCTGGGAGCCGCTACAATGAGCAGTTCTTC.

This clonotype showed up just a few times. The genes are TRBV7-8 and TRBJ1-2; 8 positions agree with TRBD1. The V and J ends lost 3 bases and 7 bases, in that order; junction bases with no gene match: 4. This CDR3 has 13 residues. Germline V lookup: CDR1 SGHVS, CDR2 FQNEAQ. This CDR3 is CASSFGTGGGYTF. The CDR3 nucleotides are TGTGCCAGCAGCTTCGGGACAGGCGGTGGCTACACCTTC.

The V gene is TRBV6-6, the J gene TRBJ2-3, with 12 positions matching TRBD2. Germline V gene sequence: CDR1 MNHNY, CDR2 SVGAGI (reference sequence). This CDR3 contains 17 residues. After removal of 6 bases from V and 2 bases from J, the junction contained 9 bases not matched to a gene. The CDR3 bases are TGTGCCAGCAGCTTTGGACTAGCGGGGACCCCCACAGATACGCAGTATTTT. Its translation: CASSFGLAGTPTDTQYF.

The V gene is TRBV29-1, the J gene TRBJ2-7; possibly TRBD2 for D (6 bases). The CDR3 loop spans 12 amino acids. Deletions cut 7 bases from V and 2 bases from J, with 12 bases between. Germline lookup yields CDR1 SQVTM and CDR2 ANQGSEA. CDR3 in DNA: TGCAGCGGGGGGGTCAGCGCCTACGAGCAGTACTTC. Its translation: CSGGVSAYEQYF.

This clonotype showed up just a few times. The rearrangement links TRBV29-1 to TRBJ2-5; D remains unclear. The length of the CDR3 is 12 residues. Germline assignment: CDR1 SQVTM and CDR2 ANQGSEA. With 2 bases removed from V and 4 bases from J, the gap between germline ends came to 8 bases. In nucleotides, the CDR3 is TGCAGCGTTGAACTTAGGTTAGAGACCCAGTACTTC. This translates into CSVELRLETQYF.

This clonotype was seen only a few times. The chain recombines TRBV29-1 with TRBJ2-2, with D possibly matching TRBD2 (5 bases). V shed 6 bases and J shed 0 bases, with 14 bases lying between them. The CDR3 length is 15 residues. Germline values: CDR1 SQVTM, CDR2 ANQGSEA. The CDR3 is CSVYSAGANTGELFF. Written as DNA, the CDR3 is TGCAGCGTATATAGCGCCGGGGCGAACACCGGGGAGCTGTTTTTT.